The next 21 T cell receptor beta chains were all read from a single sample in a study of cytomegalovirus exposure and HLA in healthy donors. A multiplex PCR was run with 60 Vbeta primers and 13 Jbeta primers. Measured with immunoSEQ multiplex PCR; TCRdb has only the in-frame clones, and not every one. The table gives 68,000 or so clones; the top ten clones make up approximately 15% of it. The sequenced material came from PBMCs. All receptors come from a boy aged 10-17 years in good health and CMV-seronegative.

This rearrangement joins TRBV7-2 to TRBJ2-3, with D perhaps TRBD2 (5 bases). The CDR3 runs to 15 residues. Trimming took 1 base from V and 2 from J, leaving 10 bases between them. Germline V gene lookup returns CDR1 SGHTA and CDR2 FQGNSA. Written as DNA, the CDR3 is TGTGCCAGCAGCTTAGAAGCGGCCTTCACAGATACGCAGTATTTT. Translating gives CASSLEAAFTDTQYF.

The rearrangement uses TRBV5-4 and TRBJ2-3; TRBD2 aligns across 9 bases. Germline CDR1 reads SGHNT; CDR2 reads YYREEE (reference sequence). The CDR3 has 16 residues. V lost 4 bases to trimming and J lost 8 bases; unmatched junction nucleotides: 14. The CDR3 bases are TGTGCCAGCAGCCCGGGGTTGGGTGTAGCGGGGGCTACGCAGTATTTT. Amino acids: CASSPGLGVAGATQYF.

The chain has TRBV7-7 and TRBJ2-2; weak D call: TRBD2 (6 bases). There are 14 residues in the CDR3. Per germline, CDR1 SSHAT and CDR2 FNYEAQ (reference sequence). The germline V and J ends were trimmed by 3 bases and 2 bases, with 7 bases remaining between them. The CDR3 region has the DNA TGTGCCAGCAGCTTGGGGGGAAACACCGGGGAGCTGTTTTTT. It encodes CASSLGGNTGELFF.

CDR3 sequence (DNA): TGTGCCAGCAGTGAAGGAGGGACAGGGGTGGAAGCTTTCTTT. Protein product: CASSEGGTGVEAFF. The chain links TRBV6-1 to TRBJ1-1, with TRBD1 matching over 10 bases. The CDR3 runs to 14 residues. V lost 1 base, J lost 8 bases, and 4 bases stayed unmatched. The germline V gene has CDR1 MNHNS and CDR2 SASEGT.

This chain uses TRBV6-5 with TRBJ2-7; D remains ambiguous. CDR3 size: 16 residues. Germline loops: CDR1 MNHEY, CDR2 SVGAGI. With 1 base removed from V and 6 bases from J, the gap between germline ends came to 19 bases. CDR3: CASSYYLTGKVSEQYF. The CDR3 coding sequence is TGTGCCAGCAGTTACTACCTCACGGGTAAGGTCTCCGAGCAGTACTTC.

The chain uses TRBV7-2 and TRBJ1-5; D not resolved. CDR3 length equals 14 residues. CDR1 SGHTA and CDR2 FQGNSA come from the germline V gene. With 2 bases removed from V and 3 bases from J, the gap between germline ends came to 8 bases. The CDR3 sequence: CASSLRRVNQPQHF. CDR3 in DNA: TGTGCCAGCAGCTTAAGGAGGGTCAATCAGCCCCAGCATTTT.

V and J are TRBV19 and TRBJ1-5; 8 bases align to TRBD1. Germline CDR1 reads LNHDA; CDR2 reads SQIVND (reference sequence). The V gene end was trimmed by 1 base and the J gene end by 7 bases; junction bases not matched to a gene: 9. This CDR3 has 16 residues. The CDR3 DNA follows: TGTGCCAGTAGTATAGTAAGAACAGGGGGGGAACAGCCCCAGCATTTT. This encodes CASSIVRTGGEQPQHF.

This rearrangement joins TRBV19 to TRBJ1-1; D is ambiguous. The CDR3 covers 12 residues. CDR1 LNHDA and CDR2 SQIVND come from the germline V gene (reference sequence). V lost 1 base, J lost 7 bases, and 7 bases lay in between. In nucleotides, the CDR3 is TGTGCCAGTAGTATAGGTTATATTGAAGCTTTCTTT. Encoded protein: CASSIGYIEAFF.

Of note for this clone: Other DNA sequences in the sample encode the same CDR3. This chain uses TRBV7-9 with TRBJ2-3; tentatively, D is TRBD2 (5 bases). Germline V gene sequence: CDR1 SEHNR, CDR2 FQNEAQ (reference sequence). V shed 9 bases and J shed 6 bases, with 16 bases lying between them. The CDR3 length is 13 residues. Written as DNA, the CDR3 is TGTGCCAGTAGCACAAACGGGATCGATACGCAGTATTTT. Protein sequence: CASSTNGIDTQYF.

J is TRBJ1-2 and V is TRBV5-1; 8 bases are shared with TRBD1. There are 17 residues in the CDR3. After removal of 3 bases from V and 3 bases from J, the junction contained 13 bases not matched to a gene. The germline gives CDR1 SGHRS, CDR2 YFSETQ. CDR3 sequence: CASSSQLTGERHYGYTF. CDR3 DNA: TGCGCCAGCAGCTCCCAATTGACAGGGGAGAGGCACTATGGCTACACCTTC.

V is TRBV30 and J is TRBJ2-3; TRBD2 aligns across 7 bases. Germline CDR1 and CDR2: GTSNPN and SVGIG (reference sequence). The CDR3 spans 15 residues. The J segment lost 2 bases and the V segment lost 0 bases, leaving 5 bases of the junction unmatched. As DNA, the CDR3 is TGTGCCTGGAGTGTGAAGCGGGGATTCACAGATACGCAGTATTTT. It yields the protein CAWSVKRGFTDTQYF.

The chain joins TRBV19 to TRBJ1-2; D not resolved. Germline values: CDR1 LNHDA, CDR2 SQIVND (reference sequence). CDR3 size: 14 residues. The V end was cut by 4 bases, the J end by 0 bases, with 9 bases between. The CDR3: CASSSLAANYGYTF. In DNA, the CDR3 is TGTGCCAGTAGTAGTCTCGCAGCTAACTATGGCTACACCTTC.

J is TRBJ1-1 and V is TRBV23-1, with TRBD1 matching 7 bases. TRBV23-1 is marked as an open reading frame, function uncertain. The junction had 13 bases not matched to a gene; V was cut back by 4 bases and J by 8 bases. This CDR3 comprises 15 residues. The CDR3 sequence is CASSRPTGDAIEAFF. The DNA for the CDR3 is TGCGCCAGCAGTCGACCTACAGGGGACGCGATCGAAGCTTTCTTT.

This chain uses TRBV4-3 with TRBJ1-1, with D maybe TRBD1 (5 bases). The CDR3 has 14 residues. The germline V and J ends were trimmed by 0 bases and 5 bases, with 10 bases remaining between them. CDR1 and CDR2 from the germline V gene are LGHNA and YSLEER. The CDR3 loop reads CASSQESGGTEAFF. The DNA for the CDR3 is TGCGCCAGCAGCCAAGAGTCCGGGGGAACTGAAGCTTTCTTT.

The chain combines TRBV4-2 with TRBJ2-1; possible D gene TRBD2, 6 bases. The length of the CDR3 is 16 residues. Germline CDR1 reads LGHNA; CDR2 reads YNFKEQ. V was trimmed by 0 bases and J by 4 bases, leaving 13 bases between them. The CDR3 DNA reads as TGTGCCAGCAGCCAAGATTGGGGACTTAATTACAATGAGCAGTTCTTC. Translation: CASSQDWGLNYNEQFF.

The chain has TRBV25-1 and TRBJ2-3; D not certain. V shed 6 bases and J shed 5 bases, with 12 bases lying between them. Germline-derived CDR1 and CDR2 are MGHDK and SYGVNS. This CDR3 has 13 amino acids. CDR3 region: CASSERVRDTQYF. DNA for the CDR3: TGTGCCAGCAGCGAGCGTGTCAGAGATACGCAGTATTTT.

The chain recombines TRBV7-7 with TRBJ2-7; 8 bases match TRBD2. CDR3 length equals 14 residues. Looked up from germline, CDR1 is SSHAT and CDR2 is FNYEAQ (reference sequence). J lost 6 bases, V lost 7 bases, and 11 bases had no gene match. The CDR3 nucleotides are TGTGCCAGCATCACCGCCGGGACTAGTAGCGAGCAGTACTTC. Encoded protein: CASITAGTSSEQYF.

CDR3 protein: CASSQVQKSDTQYF. The CDR3 DNA sequence: TGCGCCAGCAGCCAAGTCCAGAAATCAGATACGCAGTATTTT. This chain joins TRBV4-1 and TRBJ2-3; D gene uncertain. This CDR3 spans 14 amino acids. V was trimmed by 1 base and J by 4 bases, leaving 9 bases between them. Germline lookup yields CDR1 MGHRA and CDR2 YSYEKL.

The gene calls are TRBV6-5 and TRBJ1-2, with TRBD1 as a possible D gene (6 bases). Germline loops: CDR1 MNHEY, CDR2 SVGAGI. This CDR3 comprises 14 residues. Between the trimmed V and J ends, which lost 5 bases and 5 bases, there was a span of 15 bases. The CDR3 DNA follows: TGTGCCAGCAGTACCTCGGACAGTGCTTATGGCTACACCTTC. It encodes CASSTSDSAYGYTF.

This chain uses TRBV5-1 with TRBJ2-7; D may be TRBD2 (6 bases). Germline CDR1 reads SGHRS; CDR2 reads YFSETQ. V lost 4 bases, J lost 1 base, and 12 bases lay in between. The CDR3 consists of 14 residues. In nucleotides, the CDR3 is TGCGCCAGCAGCGGAGCGGGTTCTTCCTACGAGCAGTACTTC. Amino acids: CASSGAGSSYEQYF.

The rearrangement uses TRBV30 and TRBJ2-7; tentatively, D is TRBD1 (6 bases). The CDR3 extends over 13 amino acids. CDR1 and CDR2 from the germline V gene are GTSNPN and SVGIG (reference sequence). Trimming shortened V by 5 bases and J by 3 bases, and 14 bases separated the two germline ends. The CDR3 DNA sequence: TGTGCCTGGGGGGGCACACCAATCTACGAGCAGTACTTC. This encodes CAWGGTPIYEQYF.